The T cell receptor (beta chain) under discussion was sequenced for a study of memory B cells and T cells in multiple sclerosis. Data came from immunoSEQ multiplex PCR; TCRdb stores just in-frame clones and leaves some out. The sample comprises some 49,000 clones, almost 85% of which are singletons, and about 1.1% rests with the top ten. Study conclusions and caveats: Clone-set sizes differed between compartments, so shared clonotype counts needed normalization.

Note on this clone: Its antigen is still unknown.

Stimulus-free culture yielded autoproliferating CFSE-dim and non-proliferating CFSE-high T cells, each sequenced separately. Cultures began with 45 million to 50 million CFSE-labeled PBMCs, unstimulated for 7 to 8 days, with replicate wells pooled. CDR1 LNHDA and CDR2 SQIVND come from the germline V gene (reference sequence). J was trimmed by 7 bases and V by 11 bases; bases with no gene match: 11. The CDR3 loop spans 15 amino acids. Sequencing input: PBMCs from blood kept in culture. This TCR derives from a human donor with multiple sclerosis. The rearrangement uses TRBV19 and TRBJ2-1, with TRBD2 matching 13 bases. The CDR3 DNA is TGTGCCGCGAGCTTGACTAGCGGGGGGACGAATGAGCAGTTCTTC. This encodes CAASLTSGGTNEQFF.